The 28 T cell receptor beta chains below all came from one sample that was sequenced in a study of long-term antiretroviral therapy in people with HIV. The libraries were made with immunoSEQ v3.0 at survey level. Produced via immunoSEQ multiplex PCR; TCRdb's table is partial and in-frame only. The data show 30,000 to 40,000 clones, with roughly 82% seen just once and about 12% held by the top ten. Source: unsorted PBMCs, taken 0.3 years after starting antiretroviral therapy. These receptors all come from a man in his late teens or twenties with HIV.

The chain couples TRBV2 to TRBJ2-2; D perhaps matches TRBD2 (5 bases). The CDR3 has 12 amino acids. Germline-derived CDR1 and CDR2 are SNHLY and FYNNEI. V gave up 8 bases and J gave up 1 base, with 5 bases separating them. DNA for the CDR3: TGTGCCAGCGGGAGGAACACCGGGGAGCTGTTTTTT. Translating gives CASGRNTGELFF.

The chain is built from TRBV4-1 and TRBJ1-3; TRBD1 matches 8 bases. V was clipped by 4 bases and J by 0 bases; unmatched bases: 20. Looked up from germline, CDR1 is MGHRA and CDR2 is YSYEKL. This CDR3 is 21 amino acids long. The CDR3 DNA reads as TGCGCCAGCAGCCCCGGGAGGTCGGGACAGGTCCAAGCTGGCTCTGGAAACACCATATATTTT. This codes for CASSPGRSGQVQAGSGNTIYF.

This chain joins TRBV29-1 and TRBJ1-1; a weak D match, TRBD1 (5 bases). The CDR3 has 13 amino acids. The V end lost 1 base, the J end lost 4 bases, and 10 bases lay between the germline ends. Germline V gene sequence: CDR1 SQVTM, CDR2 ANQGSEA. Here the CDR3 reads CSVEGDVGTEAFF. Written as DNA, the CDR3 is TGCAGCGTTGAAGGGGACGTCGGCACTGAAGCTTTCTTT.

CDR3 coding DNA: TGTGCCAGCGCGAGGATGAGCACTGAAGCTTTCTTT. It encodes CASARMSTEAFF. The chain carries TRBV7-8 and TRBJ1-1; D is undetermined. The CDR3 loop spans 12 amino acids. Germline lookup yields CDR1 SGHVS and CDR2 FQNEAQ. The V end lost 8 bases, the J end lost 4 bases, and 11 bases lay between the germline ends.

The rearrangement joins TRBV19 to TRBJ1-6, with unresolved D. There are 14 residues in the CDR3. The germline CDR1 and CDR2 sequences are LNHDA and SQIVND (reference sequence). The germline V and J ends were trimmed by 6 bases and 8 bases, with 14 bases remaining between them. Here the CDR3 reads CASRKTRGHSPLHF. The CDR3 DNA follows: TGTGCCAGTAGGAAAACACGCGGGCATTCACCCCTCCACTTT. Based on the CDR3 plus reference TRBV19 and TRBJ1-6, the full variable domain is DGGITQSPKYLFRKEGQNVTLSCEQNLNHDAMYWYRQDPGQGLRLIYYSQIVNDFQKGDIAEGYSVSREKKESFPLTVTSAQKNPTAFYLCASRKTRGHSPLHFGNGTRLTVT.

Only one count was recorded for this clone. The V and J genes are TRBV18 and TRBJ2-3, with 9 positions matching TRBD2. Germline V gene data show CDR1 as KGHSH and CDR2 as LQKENI. The ends lost 4 bases at V and 0 bases at J; junction bases unmatched: 5. The CDR3 spans 16 residues. Written as DNA, the CDR3 is TGTGCCAGCTCACTACGACTAGCGGACAGCACAGATACGCAGTATTTT. This sequence encodes CASSLRLADSTDTQYF.

V gene TRBV11-2 combines with J gene TRBJ2-7; no reliable D call. Germline V gene lookup returns CDR1 SGHAT and CDR2 FQNNGV. V dropped 3 bases and J dropped 0 bases, with 9 bases sitting between them. This CDR3 comprises 14 residues. Here the CDR3 DNA reads TGTGCCAGCAGCTTTACCGTCACCTCCTACGAGCAGTACTTC. It specifies CASSFTVTSYEQYF.

The chain couples TRBV4-1 to TRBJ1-2; unclear D gene. There are 14 residues in the CDR3. Trimming left V 2 bases short and J 4 bases short, with 11 bases between. Germline assignment: CDR1 MGHRA and CDR2 YSYEKL. The CDR3 reads CASSQQTNVYGYTF. The CDR3 DNA is TGCGCCAGCAGCCAACAAACGAACGTCTATGGCTACACCTTC.

The V and J genes are TRBV7-9 and TRBJ2-3; D is perhaps TRBD1 or TRBD2 (5 bases each). Trimming stripped 4 bases from V and 4 bases from J, with 21 bases between. The CDR3 length is 17 residues. In germline, CDR1 is SEHNR, CDR2 FQNEAQ (reference sequence). CDR3 sequence (DNA): TGTGCCAGCAGCTATCTCGGTAGGCAGGGAGAGCCAGATACGCAGTATTTT. Protein sequence: CASSYLGRQGEPDTQYF.

This clone turned up a few times. The CDR3, as DNA: TGTGCCAGTAGTATAGAACAGACAGGGTCGTATGGCTACACCTTC. Encoded protein: CASSIEQTGSYGYTF. This chain uses TRBV19 with TRBJ1-2, with TRBD1 matching over 7 bases. Germline V gene sequence: CDR1 LNHDA, CDR2 SQIVND (reference sequence). The V gene end was trimmed by 0 bases and the J gene end by 5 bases; junction bases not matched to a gene: 6. There are 15 residues in the CDR3.

DNA of the CDR3: TGTGCCAGCAGCTCTCCTCGGACAGGGGGCGAGGACTACAATGAGCAGTTCTTC. Protein product: CASSSPRTGGEDYNEQFF. The V and J genes are TRBV21-1 and TRBJ2-1; TRBD1 is the table's D call and was not checked against the DNA. TRBV21-1 is described as a pseudogene. This CDR3 has 18 amino acids.

The V gene is TRBV9, the J gene TRBJ2-7; 10 bases agree with TRBD1. V shed 7 bases and J 2 bases; nucleotides not matched to a gene: 0. Per germline, CDR1 SGDLS and CDR2 YYNGEE. The CDR3 has 12 residues. The CDR3, as DNA: TGTGCCAGCGGGACAGGGGCCTACGAGCAGTACTTC. The encoded protein is CASGTGAYEQYF.

The genes are TRBV7-9 and TRBJ1-1; D is unclear. The CDR3 contains 13 residues. V lost 5 bases and J lost 1, with 8 bases in between. Looked up from germline, CDR1 is SEHNR and CDR2 is FQNEAQ (reference sequence). CDR3 nucleotides: TGTGCCAGCAGCCCCTGGGGGAACACTGAAGCTTTCTTT. Its protein is CASSPWGNTEAFF.

The chain has TRBV27 and TRBJ1-6, with 8 bases matching TRBD1. Germline lookup yields CDR1 MNHEY and CDR2 SMNVEV (reference sequence). Unmatched junction bases numbered 3, after V lost 6 bases and J lost 2 bases. The CDR3 contains 15 residues. The CDR3 sequence: CASRGQAAYNSPLHF. The CDR3 coding sequence is TGTGCCAGCAGGGGACAGGCGGCCTATAATTCACCCCTCCACTTT.

This clone has more than one count but fewer than ten. This chain uses TRBV7-2 with TRBJ1-2, with 7 bases identical to TRBD1. The CDR3 totals 14 residues. Germline CDR1 is SGHTA and CDR2 is FQGNSA. The V segment lost 1 base and the J segment 6 bases; nucleotides outside the gene matches: 5. The CDR3: CASSLDQGGHGYTF. In DNA, the CDR3 is TGTGCCAGCAGCTTAGATCAGGGGGGCCATGGCTACACCTTC. Drawing the rest from reference TRBV7-2 and TRBJ1-2, the complete variable domain is GAGVSQSPSNKVTEKGKDVELRCDPISGHTALYWYRQSLGQGLEFLIYFQGNSAPDKSGLPSDRFSAERTGGSVSTLTIQRTQQEDSAVYLCASSLDQGGHGYTFGSGTRLTVV.

The rearrangement joins TRBV29-1 to TRBJ2-2; 8 bases align to TRBD1. Germline CDR1 reads SQVTM; CDR2 reads ANQGSEA. The CDR3 length is 13 residues. Trimming at V came to 2 bases and at J to 5 bases, leaving 1 base not matched to a gene. CDR3 DNA sequence: TGCAGCGTTGAACAGGGGGCGACCGGGGAGCTGTTTTTT. This codes for CSVEQGATGELFF.

This clone appeared a few times. V usage is TRBV27 and J usage is TRBJ1-5, with 7 nucleotides matching TRBD1. Per the germline V gene, CDR1 is MNHEY and CDR2 is SMNVEV (reference sequence). V lost 6 bases and J lost 2; bases outside the gene matches: 7. The CDR3 runs 15 residues. This CDR3 reads CASRRYTGGNQPQHF. The CDR3 bases are TGTGCCAGCAGAAGATACACAGGGGGCAATCAGCCCCAGCATTTT.

This clone has a single count. The chain links TRBV28 to TRBJ2-7, with D unclear. CDR3 length: 17 residues. Per the germline V gene, CDR1 is MDHEN and CDR2 is SYDVKM. V lost 5 bases, J lost 2 bases, and 22 bases lay in between. The CDR3 DNA is TGTGCCAGCAGTCCCAACCTCGGTAATCCACTCGCCTACGAGCAGTACTTC. It encodes CASSPNLGNPLAYEQYF.

J is TRBJ2-2 and V is TRBV5-1, with 9 bases aligning to TRBD2. The V segment lost 7 bases and the J segment 6 bases; nucleotides outside the gene matches: 7. CDR3 length: 14 amino acids. Germline V lookup: CDR1 SGHRS, CDR2 YFSETQ. The CDR3 spells CASQTSGRSGELFF. The DNA for the CDR3 is TGCGCCAGCCAGACTAGCGGCCGGTCCGGGGAGCTGTTTTTT.

This CDR3 reads CASSLYSGAATYEQYF. CDR3 DNA sequence: TGTGCCAGCAGCTTATACTCCGGGGCAGCCACCTACGAGCAGTACTTC. The V gene is TRBV11-2, the J gene TRBJ2-7; perhaps D is TRBD1 or TRBD2 (5 bases each). This CDR3 has 16 amino acids. V was clipped by 2 bases and J by 2 bases, with 16 bases between them. Germline V gene sequence: CDR1 SGHAT, CDR2 FQNNGV. Variable domain in full (rest from reference TRBV11-2 and TRBJ2-7): EAGVAQSPRYKIIEKRQSVAFWCNPISGHATLYWYQQILGQGPKLLIQFQNNGVVDDSQLPKDRFSAERLKGVDSTLKIQPAKLEDSAVYLCASSLYSGAATYEQYFGPGTRLTVT.

This rearrangement joins TRBV19 to TRBJ1-5; 8 bases line up with TRBD1. The CDR3 runs to 16 residues. Germline V gene data show CDR1 as LNHDA and CDR2 as SQIVND (reference sequence). V gave up 4 bases and J gave up 4 bases; unmatched junction bases: 9. The CDR3 reads CASSSGTGVGNQPQHF. CDR3 coding DNA: TGTGCCAGTAGTAGCGGGACAGGTGTGGGGAATCAGCCCCAGCATTTT.

The chain links TRBV6-1 to TRBJ1-2, with TRBD1 matching 9 bases. The CDR3 contains 17 residues. V shed 3 bases, J shed 0 bases, and the junction held 8 bases outside the gene matches. CDR1 is MNHNS and CDR2 is SASEGT in the germline V gene. The CDR3 protein is CASSEPFRQGANYGYTF. CDR3 DNA sequence: TGTGCCAGCAGTGAGCCCTTTCGACAGGGGGCTAACTATGGCTACACCTTC.

V usage is TRBV7-9 and J usage is TRBJ2-1; D remains unclear. The CDR3 runs to 14 residues. Germline assignment: CDR1 SEHNR and CDR2 FQNEAQ (reference sequence). The germline V and J ends were trimmed by 5 bases and 6 bases, with 14 bases remaining between them. The CDR3 spells CASSLPLGSNEQFF. CDR3 DNA: TGTGCCAGCAGCCTTCCCTTGGGGTCCAATGAGCAGTTCTTC.

The chain uses TRBV6-4 and TRBJ2-5; 11 nucleotides line up with TRBD1. Germline CDR1 reads MRHNA; CDR2 reads SNTAGT. The V and J ends lost 0 bases and 2 bases, in that order; junction bases with no gene match: 5. The CDR3 is 17 residues long. In nucleotides, the CDR3 is TGTGCCAGCAGTGACTCAAGGGACAGGGGGAGGCAAGAGACCCAGTACTTC. Translating it yields CASSDSRDRGRQETQYF.

This clone occurred once. The chain has TRBV12-5 and TRBJ2-3; 9 bases fit TRBD1. V lost 8 bases and J lost 4; bases outside the gene matches: 4. The CDR3 covers 13 residues. In germline, CDR1 is LGHNT, CDR2 FRNRAP. The CDR3 DNA sequence: TGTGCTAGTAAGGGACAGGGCGCAGATACGCAGTATTTT. Translation gives CASKGQGADTQYF.

CDR3 sequence: CASSYGPGGNEQFF. The CDR3 bases are TGTGCCAGCAGTTACGGCCCCGGAGGCAATGAGCAGTTCTTC. The rearrangement uses TRBV6-5 and TRBJ2-1; weak D call: TRBD2 (5 bases). CDR3 length: 14 residues. The V end was cut by 2 bases, the J end by 6 bases, with 11 bases between. Per germline, CDR1 MNHEY and CDR2 SVGAGI.

CDR3 region: CASSPPGQGRQYF. CDR3 coding DNA: TGTGCCAGCTCCCCCCCGGGACAGGGAAGGCAGTACTTC. V is TRBV6-5 and J is TRBJ2-7; TRBD1 agrees at 9 bases. Germline CDR1 reads MNHEY; CDR2 reads SVGAGI. The CDR3 spans 13 residues. V lost 8 bases to trimming and J lost 9 bases; unmatched junction nucleotides: 11.

The chain carries TRBV6-6 and TRBJ2-5; D call uncertain. From germline, CDR1 is MNHNY and CDR2 SVGAGI (reference sequence). The ends were cut back, 11 bases at V and 5 bases at J, with 9 bases in the middle. The CDR3 runs 10 residues. The chain's CDR3 is CASKGETQYF. In nucleotides, the CDR3 is TGTGCCTCCAAGGGCGAGACCCAGTACTTC.